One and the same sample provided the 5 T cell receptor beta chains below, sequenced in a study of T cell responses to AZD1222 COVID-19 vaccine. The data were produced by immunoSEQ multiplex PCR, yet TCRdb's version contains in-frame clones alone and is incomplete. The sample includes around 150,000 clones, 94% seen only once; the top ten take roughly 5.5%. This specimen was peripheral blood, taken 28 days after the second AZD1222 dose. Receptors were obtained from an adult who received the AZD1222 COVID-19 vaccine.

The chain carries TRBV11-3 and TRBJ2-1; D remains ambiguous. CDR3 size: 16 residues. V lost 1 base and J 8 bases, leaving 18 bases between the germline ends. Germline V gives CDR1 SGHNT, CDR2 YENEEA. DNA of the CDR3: TGTGCCAGCAGCTTAGGTGACCGAGCCACCGTCGATGAGCAGTTCTTC. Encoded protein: CASSLGDRATVDEQFF. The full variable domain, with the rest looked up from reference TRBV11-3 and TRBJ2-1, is EAGVVQSPRYKIIEKKQPVAFWCNPISGHNTLYWYLQNLGQGPELLIRYENEEAVDDSQLPKDRFSAERLKGVDSTLKIQPAELGDSAVYLCASSLGDRATVDEQFFGPGTRLTVL.

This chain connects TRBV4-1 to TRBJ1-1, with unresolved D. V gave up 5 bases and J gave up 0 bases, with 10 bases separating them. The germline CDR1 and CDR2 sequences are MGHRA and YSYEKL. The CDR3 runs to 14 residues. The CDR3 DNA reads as TGCGCCAGCAGCTTATTAGGCCTGAACACTGAAGCTTTCTTT. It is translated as CASSLLGLNTEAFF.

The CDR3 nucleotides are TGTGCCAGTACTAGCGGGAGGGCCGCAGATACGCAGTATTTT. The encoded protein is CASTSGRAADTQYF. This chain joins TRBV19 and TRBJ2-3; TRBD2 aligns across 12 bases. The CDR3 has 14 residues. The germline V gene has CDR1 LNHDA and CDR2 SQIVND (reference sequence). V trimming: 7 bases; J trimming: 4 bases; junction bases outside the gene matches: 3.

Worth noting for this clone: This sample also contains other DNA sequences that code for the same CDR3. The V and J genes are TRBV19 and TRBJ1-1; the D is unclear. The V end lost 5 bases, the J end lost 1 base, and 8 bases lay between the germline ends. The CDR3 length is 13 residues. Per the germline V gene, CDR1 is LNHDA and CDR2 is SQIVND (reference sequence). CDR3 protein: CASSVRGNTEAFF. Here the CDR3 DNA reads TGTGCCAGTAGTGTCCGGGGGAACACTGAAGCTTTCTTT.

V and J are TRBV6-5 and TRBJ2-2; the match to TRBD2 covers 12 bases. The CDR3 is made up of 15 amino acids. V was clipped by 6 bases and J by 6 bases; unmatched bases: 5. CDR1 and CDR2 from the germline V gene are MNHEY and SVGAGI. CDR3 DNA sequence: TGTGCCAGCAGCCTAGCGGGAGGGTCGTCCGGGGAGCTGTTTTTT. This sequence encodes CASSLAGGSSGELFF.